This is a list of T cell receptor beta chains from one sample in a study of blood T cell repertoires in COVID-19. Measured with immunoSEQ multiplex PCR; TCRdb has only the in-frame clones, and not every one. The data contain fewer than 70,000 clones, roughly 85% of them singletons. The material sequenced was peripheral blood. Receptor source: a man at least 80 years old with acute or convalescent COVID-19. CDR3s include the opening cysteine and the closing phenylalanine or tryptophan. D genes are given only for firm matches. The size of a clone is reported for some rows only, either as once, few or many, or as a class for expanded clones.

j_call | v_call | clone_size | d_call | cdr3_nt | cdr3_aa
TRBJ2-1 | TRBV7-2 | - | TRBD2 | TGTGCCAGCAGCCGCCTTAGCGGGAGGATCGATGAGCAGTTCTTC | CASSRLSGRIDEQFF
TRBJ2-1 | TRBV30 | - | - | TGTGCCTGGAGTCGGGGTACCTACAATGAGCAGTTCTTC | CAWSRGTYNEQFF
TRBJ1-1 | TRBV13 | - | - | TGTGCCAGCAGCTGGTGGGGTTCAGAAGGGGGAAGGAACACTGAAGCTTTCTTT | CASSWWGSEGGRNTEAFF
TRBJ2-7 | TRBV3-1/TRBV3-2 | - | - | TGTGCCAGCAGCCAAGCGAGCTACGAGCAGTACTTC | CASSQASYEQYF
TRBJ2-7 | TRBV5-1 | few | - | TGCGCCAGCAGCGTTACAGCGGGCGGACCCTACGAGCAGTACTTC | CASSVTAGGPYEQYF
TRBJ1-2 | TRBV19 | - | - | TGTGCCAGTATCCCCGCTGACTCTTATGGCTACACCTTC | CASIPADSYGYTF
TRBJ2-4 | TRBV5-4 | once | - | TGTGCCAGCAGCAGCGGAGGGCCTTCATCCAAAAACATTCAGTACTTC | CASSSGGPSSKNIQYF
TRBJ2-5 | TRBV5-4 | - | TRBD2 | TGTGCCAGCAGCGCGGCGGGAGGGGGTGGAGAGACCCAGTACTTC | CASSAAGGGGETQYF
TRBJ1-3 | TRBV19 | - | - | TGTGCCAGTAAAGGTACGGGGGGAAACACCATATATTTT | CASKGTGGNTIYF
TRBJ1-2 | TRBV2 | - | TRBD1 | TGTGCCAGCAGTGAAAGAGGGGGGACAGGGGGTGGCTACACCTTC | CASSERGGTGGGYTF
TRBJ2-1 | TRBV2 | - | TRBD1 | TGTGCCAGCAGCCGGCAGGGGGTCTCCTACAATGAGCAGTTCTTC | CASSRQGVSYNEQFF
TRBJ1-1 | TRBV24-1 | - | - | TGTGCCACCAGTGACGGGAGGAACACTGAAGCTTTCTTT | CATSDGRNTEAFF
TRBJ2-2 | TRBV5-1 | - | - | TGCGCCAGCAGCTTGGGTCCCAGGGTGGCCGGGGAGCTGTTTTTT | CASSLGPRVAGELFF
TRBJ1-6 | TRBV11-2 | - | TRBD1 | TGTGCCAGCAGCGGGGCGACAGGGGGCGGTTCACCCCTCCACTTT | CASSGATGGGSPLHF
TRBJ2-3 | TRBV3-1/TRBV3-2 | - | TRBD2 | TGTGCCAGCAGCCAAGATCTGGCGGGAGGGGCAGATACGCAGTATTTT | CASSQDLAGGADTQYF
TRBJ2-3 | TRBV11-1 | - | - | TGTGCCAGCAGCCAAATGTATACGCAGTATTTT | CASSQMYTQYF
TRBJ2-2 | TRBV10-3 | - | TRBD2 | TGTGCCATCAGTGAAGGGACTAGCGGGAGGGCCGGGACCGGGGAGCTGTTTTTT | CAISEGTSGRAGTGELFF
TRBJ2-3 | TRBV9 | few | TRBD2 | TGTGCCAGCAGCGTAGACAACGGGGGGACCACAGATACGCAGTATTTT | CASSVDNGGTTDTQYF
TRBJ1-1 | TRBV7-2 | - | - | TGTGCCAGCAGCCCTATGGACAGAGAAGCTTTCTTT | CASSPMDREAFF
TRBJ2-7 | TRBV5-5 | - | TRBD1 | TGTGCCAGCAGCTTTTCCGGGACAGGGAGTCGGTACGAGCAGTACTTC | CASSFSGTGSRYEQYF
TRBJ2-7 | TRBV19 | - | - | TGTGCCAGTATAATCCCCGTCCCCCCGAGAGAGCAGTACTTC | CASIIPVPPREQYF